This TCR beta chain was found in a study of shared clonotypes between healthy human individuals. General study findings and limits: The four-donor shared clonotypes exceeded non-shared clonotypes in generation probability, with non-shared ones scoring lower. Estimated richness was generally greater in naive than memory subsets.

Each subset's genomic DNA was shared equally among a number of immunoSEQ plates. Here immunoSEQ multiplex PCR was the method, and the copy in TCRdb shows in-frame clones only, minus some. The sample gives around 2.5 million clones, roughly 93% of which show up once; 0.36% is in the top ten. Germline V gene data show CDR1 as SGHTA and CDR2 as FQGTGA. Deletions cut 0 bases from V and 1 base from J, with 6 bases between. The CDR3 covers 15 residues. Comment on this clone: Its specificity is unknown.

The V gene is TRBV7-3, the J gene TRBJ2-2; no reliable D call. This TCR derives from a man younger than 35 in good health. Some clones in this sample may be carry-over from other donors' samples. Input material: naive CD4+ T cells from PBMCs. Subset in this sample: CD45RA+ positively selected. CDR3 in amino acids: CASSLTPRNTGELFF. As DNA, the CDR3 is TGTGCCAGCAGCTTAACGCCCAGGAACACCGGGGAGCTGTTTTTT.